A selection of T cell receptor beta chains follows, all from one sample in a study of T cells expressing NK-cell markers. Reprocessing the 5' RACE reads, TCRdb reports a single entry for every CDR3 protein and omits DNA. The sample table includes approximately 380,000 distinct CDR3 sequences. Sequenced: blood T cells: a sorted CD56 or NKG2C T cell subset, CD4+ or CD8+ T cells, or bulk PBMC T cells (not recorded which). The receptors originated from a man aged 18 to 70 in good health. Each CDR3 is given with its conserved first and last residue.

TRBJ2-3 TRBV6-1 CASSVWGEATDTQYF
TRBJ2-4 TRBV18 CASSPTPSGVAKNIQYF
TRBJ1-3 TRBV7-9 CASSGAGGDSGNTIYF
TRBJ2-1 TRBV4-2 CASSQDQTTGGGYNEQFF
TRBJ2-3 TRBV11-2 CASSLFTVSGLSTDTQYF
TRBJ2-2 TRBV7-2 CASSFNSLTGELFF
TRBJ1-1 TRBV20-1 CSAREGAREAFF
TRBJ1-1 TRBV5-1 CASSLDGKEAFF
TRBJ1-1 TRBV11-2 CASRLSGRNTEAFF
TRBJ2-5 TRBV11-2 CASSSQLSGGGETQYF
TRBJ2-1 TRBV7-2 CASSPGRNRVVHDEQFF
TRBJ2-3 TRBV20-1 CSARVGGSSTDTQYF
TRBJ2-7 TRBV27 CASSLRGRASEQYF
TRBJ1-1 TRBV19 CASKPGDRGKGTEAFF
TRBJ2-5 TRBV12-3/TRBV12-4 CASSSSPDRRRTQYF
TRBJ2-1 TRBV12-3/TRBV12-4 CASSSGQGAGGFNEQFF
TRBJ2-1 TRBV27 CASKEGGSSFNEQFF
TRBJ1-1 TRBV28 CASSLLGLSNTEAFF
TRBJ1-1 TRBV12-3/TRBV12-4 CASSNLGQLNTEAFF
TRBJ1-5 TRBV4-2 CASSPTQGNSNQPQHF
TRBJ2-5 TRBV4-2 CASSRGTSGGAYQETQYF
TRBJ2-4 TRBV24-1 CATSDAQEAKNIQYF
TRBJ1-2 TRBV6-4 CASSDSNKRTHGYTF
TRBJ1-3 TRBV28 CASSSGQSGNTIYF
TRBJ2-5 TRBV15 CATSRDPVGETQYF
TRBJ2-5 TRBV6-5 CASSPFPGGGYQETQYF
TRBJ2-5 TRBV4-2 CASSQEGTGGLETQYF